Below, 19 T cell receptor beta chains from the same sample are listed, as sequenced in a study of spatial heterogeneity in lung cancer. Antigens for these TCRs are unknown. Each CDR3 protein is one row after TCRdb ran MiXCR on the 5' RACE reads. The table shows more than 25,000 distinct CDR3 sequences, with around 7.5% occurring only once. General study findings and limits: Mutation tallies in tumors tracked expanded intratumoral alpha and beta TCR counts.

Time point given: sample taken at primary tumor resection. The sequencing here drew on lung tumor tissue, taken at surgery. The receptors derive from a male donor with early-stage non-small cell lung cancer.

This clonotype has ten or more counts. The chain carries TRBV24-1 and TRBJ2-3, with 12 bases matching TRBD1. Germline assignment: CDR1 KGHDR and CDR2 SFDVKD. J gave up 4 bases and V 3 bases, and 4 bases lay outside the gene matches. The CDR3 has 16 residues. In DNA, the CDR3 is TGTGCCACCAGTGATCCCGGGACAGGGGGCCCAGATACGCAGTATTTT. Its protein product is CATSDPGTGGPDTQYF.

This clonotype was seen repeatedly, ten times or more. The chain carries TRBV7-2 and TRBJ2-1; no definite D call. The CDR3 consists of 13 residues. Per germline, CDR1 SGHTA and CDR2 FQGNSA. The V end was cut by 1 base, the J end by 6 bases, with 7 bases between. DNA of the CDR3: TGTGCCAGCAGCTTAGTGCTTCCCAATGAGCAGTTCTTC. This gives the protein CASSLVLPNEQFF.

This rearrangement joins TRBV6-2 or TRBV6-3 to TRBJ2-7, with TRBD2 as a possible D gene (6 bases). Trimming pared 5 bases from V and 11 bases from J, leaving 13 bases between. The germline gives CDR1 MNHEY, CDR2 SVGEGT. This CDR3 contains 11 residues. The CDR3 region is CASSHTGEEYF. The CDR3 DNA reads as TGTGCCAGCAGTCACACGGGGGAAGAGTACTTC.

This clonotype appeared many times. J is TRBJ2-3 and V is TRBV7-8, with D perhaps assigned TRBD1 or TRBD2 (5 bases each). V was shortened by 2 bases and J by 9 bases, with 12 bases between the two germline ends. The germline CDR1 and CDR2 sequences are SGHVS and FQNEAQ. The CDR3 extends over 13 amino acids. CDR3 protein: CASSLSSWDTQYF. CDR3 nucleotide sequence: TGTGCCAGCAGCTTAAGTAGTTGGGACACGCAGTATTTT.

The chain couples TRBV6-5 to TRBJ2-3, with D perhaps matching TRBD2 (5 bases). Trimming left V 5 bases short and J 2 bases short, with 17 bases between. CDR3 length: 16 amino acids. Germline V gene lookup returns CDR1 MNHEY and CDR2 SVGAGI. CDR3 coding DNA: TGTGCCAGCAGTCATCTAGCAGCTCGAACCACAGATACGCAGTATTTT. Its translation is CASSHLAARTTDTQYF.

This clonotype was seen at least ten times. The J gene is TRBJ2-2, the V gene TRBV5-5, with D hard to call. Between the trimmed V and J ends, which lost 4 bases and 7 bases, there was a span of 14 bases. This CDR3 has 14 amino acids. The V gene's germline CDR1 is SGHKS and CDR2 YYEKEE (reference sequence). The CDR3 here is CASSQDLYGGELFF. For the CDR3, the DNA is TGTGCCAGCAGCCAAGACTTGTATGGCGGGGAGCTGTTTTTT.

This clonotype was recorded at least ten times. V gene TRBV30 combines with J gene TRBJ2-7, with a tentative D call TRBD1 (6 bases). Germline V CDR1 and CDR2: GTSNPN, SVGIG (reference sequence). The CDR3 spans 13 residues. Trimming removed 2 bases from V and 1 base from J, with 9 bases in between. CDR3 sequence: CAWSNRDSYEQYF. The DNA for the CDR3 is TGTGCCTGGAGTAACAGGGATTCCTACGAGCAGTACTTC. The full variable domain, completed using reference TRBV30 and TRBJ2-7, is SQTIHQWPATLVQPVGSPLSLECTVEGTSNPNLYWYRQAAGRGLQLLFYSVGIGQISSEVPQNLSASRPQDRQFILSSKKLLLSDSGFYLCAWSNRDSYEQYFGPGTRLTVT.

Ten or more counts support this clonotype. This sequence joins TRBV6-5 and TRBJ1-2; maybe TRBD1 (5 bases). The V end lost 4 bases, the J end lost 4 bases, and 10 bases lay between the germline ends. CDR1 MNHEY and CDR2 SVGAGI come from the germline V gene. The CDR3 runs to 13 residues. CDR3 residues: CASSLEGSYGYTF. The CDR3 DNA is TGTGCCAGCAGTTTGGAGGGGTCCTATGGCTACACCTTC.

This clonotype was counted between two and nine times. The chain links TRBV7-9 to TRBJ1-3; D remains ambiguous. The V end was cut by 4 bases, the J end by 11 bases, with 9 bases between. The germline CDR1 and CDR2 sequences are SEHNR and FQNEAQ (reference sequence). The length of the CDR3 is 11 residues. DNA of the CDR3: TGTGCCAGCAGCTCCCCAATAGCCATATATTTT. Its translation is CASSSPIAIYF.

This chain joins TRBV25-1 and TRBJ2-5, with 9 positions matching TRBD1. This CDR3 has 15 amino acids. J gave up 2 bases and V 1 base, and 2 bases lay outside the gene matches. In germline, CDR1 is MGHDK, CDR2 SYGVNS. CDR3 coding DNA: TGTGCCAGCAGTGAATTGGGGACAGGGCAAGAGACCCAGTACTTC. It codes for CASSELGTGQETQYF.

In its sample, this clonotype ranks as medium-sized. V is TRBV7-9 and J is TRBJ2-1, with a weak D call TRBD1 (6 bases). Per germline, CDR1 SEHNR and CDR2 FQNEAQ (reference sequence). CDR3 length: 16 residues. V gave up 5 bases and J gave up 9 bases, with 23 bases separating them. CDR3 nucleotides: TGTGCCAGCAGCCTCCTTCGGGACACTAGACGGGGTGAGCAGTTCTTC. It encodes CASSLLRDTRRGEQFF.

The chain has TRBV28 and TRBJ2-5; a possible D gene is TRBD2 (5 bases). Trimming pared 1 base from V and 7 bases from J, leaving 10 bases between. The CDR3 extends over 13 amino acids. CDR1 is MDHEN, CDR2 SYDVKM, per germline. The CDR3 reads CASSLSSWGTQYF. The CDR3 DNA sequence: TGTGCCAGCAGTTTATCTAGCTGGGGGACCCAGTACTTC.

At least ten counts were recorded for this clonotype. J is TRBJ2-2 and V is TRBV7-2; D uncertain. The V and J ends lost 2 bases and 1 base respectively, with 8 bases between them. Germline V lookup: CDR1 SGHTA, CDR2 FQGNSA. The CDR3 covers 15 residues. CDR3 loop: CASSLRPGNTGELFF. CDR3 sequence (DNA): TGTGCCAGCAGCTTACGTCCGGGGAACACCGGGGAGCTGTTTTTT.

This clonotype was detected many times. The rearrangement uses TRBV5-4 and TRBJ2-5; 7 bases are shared with TRBD1. CDR1 SGHNT and CDR2 YYREEE come from the germline V gene (reference sequence). CDR3 length equals 15 residues. The ends lost 0 bases at V and 5 bases at J; junction bases unmatched: 7. CDR3 protein: CASSLDPDREETQYF. The DNA of the CDR3 is TGTGCCAGCAGCTTGGATCCCGACAGGGAGGAGACCCAGTACTTC.

This clonotype was counted many times. The genes are TRBV7-2 and TRBJ2-1; 7 positions agree with TRBD2. There are 16 residues in the CDR3. V was clipped by 5 bases and J by 6 bases; unmatched bases: 13. Looked up from germline, CDR1 is SGHTA and CDR2 is FQGNSA. For the CDR3, the DNA is TGTGCCAGCAGCCGTTCCCCAACGGGGGGTAGCAATGAGCAGTTCTTC. It codes for CASSRSPTGGSNEQFF.

In DNA, the CDR3 is TGTGCCAGCAGTCTCGACAGGGGGTATAGCAATCAGCCCCAGCATTTT. This sequence encodes CASSLDRGYSNQPQHF. This sequence joins TRBV28 and TRBJ1-5, with 9 bases fitting TRBD1. V trimming: 5 bases; J trimming: 0 bases; junction bases outside the gene matches: 5. CDR1 and CDR2 (germline): MDHEN, SYDVKM. CDR3 length equals 16 residues.

This clonotype was picked up one time. The chain uses TRBV6-2 or TRBV6-3 and TRBJ1-2; the D gene is possibly TRBD1 (6 bases). CDR3 size: 14 residues. Germline CDR1 MNHEY, CDR2 SVGEGT. The ends were cut back, 1 base at V and 3 bases at J, with 9 bases in the middle. For the CDR3, the DNA is TGTGCCAGCAGTTACTTCCGACAGGACTATGGCTACACCTTC. It specifies CASSYFRQDYGYTF.

This clonotype has at least ten counts. The rearrangement joins TRBV6-5 to TRBJ1-4, with 9 positions matching TRBD1. Germline V gene data show CDR1 as MNHEY and CDR2 as SVGAGI. V lost 5 bases to trimming and J lost 6 bases; unmatched junction nucleotides: 7. This CDR3 region has 15 residues. Here the CDR3 DNA reads TGTGCCAGCAGTCCACAGGGGGCTCTAGATGAAAAACTGTTTTTT. It translates to CASSPQGALDEKLFF.

The sample holds a few counts of this clonotype. The chain uses TRBV7-9 and TRBJ1-1, with 7 bases lining up with TRBD1. CDR1 is SEHNR, CDR2 FQNEAQ, per germline (reference sequence). CDR3 size: 15 residues. The V and J ends lost 6 bases and 0 bases, in that order; junction bases with no gene match: 7. CDR3 sequence reads: CASRPSTGMNTEAFF. Here the CDR3 DNA reads TGTGCCAGCAGGCCATCGACAGGGATGAACACTGAAGCTTTCTTT.